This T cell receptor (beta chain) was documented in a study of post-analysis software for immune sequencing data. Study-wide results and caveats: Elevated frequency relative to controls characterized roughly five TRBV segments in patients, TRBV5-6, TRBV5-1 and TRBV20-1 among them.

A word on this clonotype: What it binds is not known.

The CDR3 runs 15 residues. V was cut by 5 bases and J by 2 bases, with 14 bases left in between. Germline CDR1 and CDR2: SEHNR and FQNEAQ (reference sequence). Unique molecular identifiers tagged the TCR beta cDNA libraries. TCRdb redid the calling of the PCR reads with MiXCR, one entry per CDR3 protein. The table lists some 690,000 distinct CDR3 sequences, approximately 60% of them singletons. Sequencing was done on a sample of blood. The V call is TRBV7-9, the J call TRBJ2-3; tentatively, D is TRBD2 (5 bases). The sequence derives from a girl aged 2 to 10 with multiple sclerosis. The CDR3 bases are TGTGCCAGCAGCCAGACCGGGATCCCCACAGATACGCAGTATTTT. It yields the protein CASSQTGIPTDTQYF. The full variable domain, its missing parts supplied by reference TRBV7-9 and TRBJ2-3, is DTGVSQNPRHKITKRGQNVTFRCDPISEHNRLYWYRQTLGQGPEFLTYFQNEAQLEKSRLLSDRFSAERPKGSFSTLEIQRTEQGDSAMYLCASSQTGIPTDTQYFGPGTRLTVL.